This T cell receptor beta chain is drawn from a study of T-cell reconstitution after alpha-beta-depleted transplantation in children (dated by TCRdb to about 2016). Study-wide context: T-cell immune reconstitution after TCRalphabeta/CD19-depleted allogeneic hematopoietic cell transplantation in children was quantitatively tracked in the study by means of TCR repertoire profiling.

Libraries came from PCR. Sequencing was carried out with an Illumina HiSeq 2500. TCR libraries were prepared with molecular barcoding, using unique molecular identifiers to normalize TCRbeta repertoire quantification. TCRdb itself trimmed the public reads at Q25 with fastp, ran MiXCR and retained productive beta chains. Records with the same CDR3 protein are collapsed into one entry carrying the most frequent genes and DNA. The sample contains approximately 490,000 distinct CDR3 sequences, around 12% of them found a single time. The biggest ten clones account for approximately 5.4% of the sample. A few counts support this clonotype. Its specific antigen is unknown. Per-nucleotide qualities are absent, and no much larger clonotype sits a single base away. The TCR comes from a human donor who donated a stem cell graft to a child with combined immunodeficiency. The sequencing used PBMCs from the stem cell graft donor, collected from the stem cell graft.

Here is the DNA: TGTGCCAGCAGTTACTCAAGGACTAGCGGGGGTGAGCAGTTCTTC. Its translation reads: CASSYSRTSGGEQFF. The chain was built from TRBV6-5 and TRBJ2-1, and 13 junctional nucleotides match TRBD2. The CDR3 numbers 15 residues from cysteine through phenylalanine. Only CDR3 DNA is held: 45 bases, read in frame from base 1. Sequences MNHEY (CDR1) and SVGAGI (CDR2) are obtained from the germline V gene. From V the trimming removes 0 bases and from J it removes 9 bases, while the gene matches leave 2 bases of the junction unaccounted for.